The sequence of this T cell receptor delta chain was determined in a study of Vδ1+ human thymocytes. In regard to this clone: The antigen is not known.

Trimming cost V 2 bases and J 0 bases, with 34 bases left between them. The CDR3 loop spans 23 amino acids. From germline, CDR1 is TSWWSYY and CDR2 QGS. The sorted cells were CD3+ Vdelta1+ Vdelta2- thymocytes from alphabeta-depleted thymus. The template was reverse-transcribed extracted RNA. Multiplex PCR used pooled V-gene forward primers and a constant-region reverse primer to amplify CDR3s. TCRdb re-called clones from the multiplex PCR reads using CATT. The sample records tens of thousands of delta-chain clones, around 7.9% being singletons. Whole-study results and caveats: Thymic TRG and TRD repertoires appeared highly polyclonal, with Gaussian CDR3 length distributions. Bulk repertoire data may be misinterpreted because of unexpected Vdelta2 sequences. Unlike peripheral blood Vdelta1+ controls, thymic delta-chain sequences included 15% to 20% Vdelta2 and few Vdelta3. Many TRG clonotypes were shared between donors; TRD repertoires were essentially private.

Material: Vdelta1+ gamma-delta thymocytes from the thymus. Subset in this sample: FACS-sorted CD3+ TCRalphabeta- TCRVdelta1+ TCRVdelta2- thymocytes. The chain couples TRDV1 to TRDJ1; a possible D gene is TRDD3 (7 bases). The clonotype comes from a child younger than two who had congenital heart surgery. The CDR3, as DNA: TGTGCTCTTGGGGAAGTTAAGACCTACGGATCTGGGGGTCCTACAGTGTACACCGATAAACTCATCTTT. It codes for CALGEVKTYGSGGPTVYTDKLIF.